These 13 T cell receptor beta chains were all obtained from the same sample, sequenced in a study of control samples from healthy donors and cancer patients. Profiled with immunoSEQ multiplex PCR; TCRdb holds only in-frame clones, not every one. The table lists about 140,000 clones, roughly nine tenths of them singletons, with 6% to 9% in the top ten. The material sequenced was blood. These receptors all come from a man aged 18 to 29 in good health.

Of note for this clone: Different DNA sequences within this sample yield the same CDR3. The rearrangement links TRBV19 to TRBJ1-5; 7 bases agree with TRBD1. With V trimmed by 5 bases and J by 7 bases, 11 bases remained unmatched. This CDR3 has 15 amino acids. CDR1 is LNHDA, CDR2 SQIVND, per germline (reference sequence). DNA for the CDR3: TGTGCCAGTAGTCGTCCAGGGGGTGGGGGGCAGCCCCAGCATTTT. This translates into CASSRPGGGGQPQHF.

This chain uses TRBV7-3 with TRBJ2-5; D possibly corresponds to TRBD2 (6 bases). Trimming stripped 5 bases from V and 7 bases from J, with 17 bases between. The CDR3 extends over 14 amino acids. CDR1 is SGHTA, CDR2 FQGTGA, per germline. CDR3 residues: CASSRGTPPGTQYF. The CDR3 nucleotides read TGTGCCAGCAGCCGCGGGACTCCTCCAGGGACCCAGTACTTC.

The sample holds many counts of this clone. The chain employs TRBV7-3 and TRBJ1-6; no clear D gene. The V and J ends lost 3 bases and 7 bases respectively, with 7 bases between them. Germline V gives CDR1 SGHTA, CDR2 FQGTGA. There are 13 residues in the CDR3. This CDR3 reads CASSFGSNSPLHF. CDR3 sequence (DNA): TGTGCCAGCAGCTTTGGGTCAAATTCACCCCTCCACTTT.

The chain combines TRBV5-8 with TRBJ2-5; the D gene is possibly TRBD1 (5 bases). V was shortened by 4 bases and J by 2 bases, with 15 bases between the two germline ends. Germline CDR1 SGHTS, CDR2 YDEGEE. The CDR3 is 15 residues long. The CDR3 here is CASSPLEGVQETQYF. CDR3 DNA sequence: TGTGCCAGCAGCCCACTGGAAGGGGTACAAGAGACCCAGTACTTC.

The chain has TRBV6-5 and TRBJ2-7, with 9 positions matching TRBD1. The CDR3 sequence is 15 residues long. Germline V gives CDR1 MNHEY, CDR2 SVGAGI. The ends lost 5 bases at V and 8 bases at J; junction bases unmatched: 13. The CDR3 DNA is TGTGCCAGCAGTATGACCGGGACAGGGCTATACAAGCAGTACTTC. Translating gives CASSMTGTGLYKQYF.

CDR3 nucleotides: TGCGCCAGCAGCCAAGATCTCCGCCAGGTGAACACTGAAGCTTTCTTT. This encodes CASSQDLRQVNTEAFF. The chain recombines TRBV4-1 with TRBJ1-1, with D unresolved. Germline CDR1 MGHRA, CDR2 YSYEKL. V lost 0 bases, J lost 0 bases, and 11 bases lay in between. The CDR3 is 16 amino acids.

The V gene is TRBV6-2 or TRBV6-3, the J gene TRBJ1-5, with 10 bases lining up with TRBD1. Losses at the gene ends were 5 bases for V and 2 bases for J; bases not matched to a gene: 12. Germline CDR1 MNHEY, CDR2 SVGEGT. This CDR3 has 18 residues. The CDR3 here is CASSPPGQGILGNQPQHF. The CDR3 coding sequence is TGTGCCAGCAGTCCGCCGGGACAGGGGATTCTGGGCAATCAGCCCCAGCATTTT.

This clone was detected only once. CDR3 region: CASSFLAANGEQYF. The CDR3 nucleotides read TGTGCCAGCAGCTTTCTAGCGGCGAACGGCGAGCAGTACTTC. The rearrangement joins TRBV7-2 to TRBJ2-7; 7 bases map to TRBD2. Germline trimming cut 3 bases from V and 6 bases from J; bases unmatched to any gene: 8. Germline CDR1 reads SGHTA; CDR2 reads FQGNSA. There are 14 residues in the CDR3.

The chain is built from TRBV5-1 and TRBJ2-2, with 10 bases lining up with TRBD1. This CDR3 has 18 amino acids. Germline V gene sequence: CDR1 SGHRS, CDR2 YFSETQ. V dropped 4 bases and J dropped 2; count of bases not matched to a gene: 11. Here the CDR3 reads CASSQPRTGGRNTGELFF. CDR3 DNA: TGCGCCAGCAGCCAACCACGGACAGGGGGTCGTAACACCGGGGAGCTGTTTTTT.

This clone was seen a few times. The CDR3 DNA sequence: TGCGCCAGCAGCTTGAGCTTAAGGTCAGGGGGATACGAGCAGTACTTC. Translating it yields CASSLSLRSGGYEQYF. The chain is built from TRBV5-1 and TRBJ2-7, with 7 bases that match TRBD1. The germline CDR1 and CDR2 sequences are SGHRS and YFSETQ. The CDR3 length is 16 residues. The J segment lost 4 bases and the V segment lost 1 base, leaving 11 bases of the junction unmatched.

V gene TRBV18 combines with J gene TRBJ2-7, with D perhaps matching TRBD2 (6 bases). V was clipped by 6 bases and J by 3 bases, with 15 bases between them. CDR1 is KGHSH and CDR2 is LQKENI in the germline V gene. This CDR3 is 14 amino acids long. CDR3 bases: TGTGCCAGCTCTTCGGGGGTGGGGAACTACGAGCAGTACTTC. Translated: CASSSGVGNYEQYF. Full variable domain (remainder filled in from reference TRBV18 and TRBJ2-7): NAGVMQNPRHLVRRRGQEARLRCSPMKGHSHVYWYRQLPEEGLKFMVYLQKENIIDESGMPKERFSAEFPKEGPSILRIQQVVRGDSAAYFCASSSGVGNYEQYFGPGTRLTVT.

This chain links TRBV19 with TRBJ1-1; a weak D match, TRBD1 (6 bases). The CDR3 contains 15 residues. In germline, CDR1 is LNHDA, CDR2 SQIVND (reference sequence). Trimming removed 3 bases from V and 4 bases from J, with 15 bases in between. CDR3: CASSMKRGDGTEAFF. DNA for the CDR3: TGTGCCAGTAGTATGAAGAGGGGGGATGGCACTGAAGCTTTCTTT.

For the CDR3, the DNA is TGTGCCAGCAGCTCCCAGGGGAGTTCAAACACTGAAGCTTTCTTT. Encoded protein: CASSSQGSSNTEAFF. The chain combines TRBV7-9 with TRBJ1-1, with D maybe TRBD1 (6 bases). V was clipped by 4 bases and J by 2 bases, with 14 bases between them. This CDR3 region has 15 residues. The germline V gene encodes CDR1 SEHNR and CDR2 FQNEAQ (reference sequence).